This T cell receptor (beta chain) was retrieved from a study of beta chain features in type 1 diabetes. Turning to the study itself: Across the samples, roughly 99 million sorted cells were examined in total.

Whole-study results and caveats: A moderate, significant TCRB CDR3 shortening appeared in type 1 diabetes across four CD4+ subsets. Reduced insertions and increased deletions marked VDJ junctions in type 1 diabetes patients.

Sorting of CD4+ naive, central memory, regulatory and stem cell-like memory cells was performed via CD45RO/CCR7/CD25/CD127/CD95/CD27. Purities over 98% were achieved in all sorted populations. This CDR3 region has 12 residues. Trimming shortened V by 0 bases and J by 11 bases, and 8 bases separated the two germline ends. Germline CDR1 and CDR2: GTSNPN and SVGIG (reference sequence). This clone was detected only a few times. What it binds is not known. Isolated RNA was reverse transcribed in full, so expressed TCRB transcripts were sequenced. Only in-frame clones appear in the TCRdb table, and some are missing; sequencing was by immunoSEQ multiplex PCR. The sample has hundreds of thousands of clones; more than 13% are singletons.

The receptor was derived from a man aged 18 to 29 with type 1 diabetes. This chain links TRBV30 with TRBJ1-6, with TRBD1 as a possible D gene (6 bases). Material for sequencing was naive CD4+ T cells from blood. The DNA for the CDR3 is TGTGCCTGGAGTGTGCAGGGGCCACCCCTCCACTTT. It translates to CAWSVQGPPLHF.